The source of this TCR beta chain is a study of beta chain features in type 1 diabetes. A word on this clone: Its antigen is still unknown.

Study-level results: Type 1 diabetes patients had TCRB CDR3s that were shorter (moderately but significantly so) in all four CD4+ subsets.

From germline, CDR1 is LNHDA and CDR2 SQIVND (reference sequence). This CDR3 spans 11 amino acids. Between the trimmed V and J ends, which lost 7 bases and 4 bases, there was a span of 5 bases. The study reverse transcribed the entire isolated RNA, so it sequenced expressed TCRB transcripts. Generated by immunoSEQ multiplex PCR, the TCRdb table keeps only in-frame clones and is missing some. The data show around 360,000 clones, 10% to 15% seen once. The material sequenced was naive CD4+ T cells from blood. The TCR was taken from a woman aged 18-35 years with type 1 diabetes. This chain links TRBV19 with TRBJ2-1; D gene ambiguous. CDR3 coding DNA: TGTGCCAGTACCAAATACAATGAGCAGTTCTTC. Its translation is CASTKYNEQFF.